This T cell receptor (beta chain) comes out of a study of neoadjuvant nivolumab and ipilimumab in lung cancer. Study-level points and caveats: Only a single major-pathologic-response sample was available for clonality analysis.

The method was immunoSEQ multiplex PCR; TCRdb's version includes in-frame clones alone and lacks a portion of them. The top ten clones hold about 18% of a sample with about 27,000 clones, about 78% of them seen once. This CDR3 has 14 amino acids. Germline V CDR1 and CDR2: MRHNA, SNTAGT. Remarks on this clone: Antigen specificity is unknown. One junction end does not reproduce the germline sequence, and a read error may be involved.

This chain connects TRBV6-4 to TRBJ1-2, with 9 bases lining up with TRBD1. The receptor comes from an adult with non-small cell lung cancer. Sample: tumor tissue, taken after neoadjuvant nivolumab, alone or with ipilimumab, at or shortly before surgery. CDR3 in DNA: TGTGCCAGCAGTGTCGCGACAGGGGGAGGCATGATCCACTTC. It codes for CASSVATGGGMIHF.